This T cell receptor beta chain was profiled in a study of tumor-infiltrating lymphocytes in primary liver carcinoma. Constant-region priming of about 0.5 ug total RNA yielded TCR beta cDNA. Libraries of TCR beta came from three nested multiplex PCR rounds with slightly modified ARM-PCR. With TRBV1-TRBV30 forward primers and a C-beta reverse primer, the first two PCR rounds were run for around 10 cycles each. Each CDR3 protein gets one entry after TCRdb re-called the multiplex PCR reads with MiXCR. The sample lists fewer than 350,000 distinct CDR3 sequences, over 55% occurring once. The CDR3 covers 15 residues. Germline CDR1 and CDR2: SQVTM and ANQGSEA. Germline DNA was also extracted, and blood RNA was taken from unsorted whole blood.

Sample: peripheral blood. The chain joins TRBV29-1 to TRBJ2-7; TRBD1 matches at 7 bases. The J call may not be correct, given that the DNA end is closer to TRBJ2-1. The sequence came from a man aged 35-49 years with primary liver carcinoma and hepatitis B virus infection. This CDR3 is CSAGSRTGAFYEQFF. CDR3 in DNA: TGCAGCGCTGGGTCCAGGACAGGAGCCTTCTACGAGCAGTTCTTC.